These T cell receptor beta chains were read from a single sample in a study of chemoradiotherapy in HPV16-positive cancers. Data came from immunoSEQ multiplex PCR; TCRdb stores just in-frame clones and leaves some out. The table lists 9,000 to 15,000 clones, 60% to 85% of them singletons, with roughly 7% in the top ten. This specimen was acquired from a patient who underwent chemoradiotherapy. Receptor source: a human donor with HPV-associated anogenital cancer. CDR3s include the opening cysteine and the closing phenylalanine or tryptophan. The D gene is left open where the match is weak. Size is omitted from some rows. Given values are once, few, many or a class for expanded clones.

j_call: TRBJ2-7
clone_size: .
d_call: .
v_call: TRBV7-8
cdr3_aa: CASSRSSAYEQYF
cdr3_nt: TGTGCCAGCAGCCGTTCATCCGCTTACGAGCAGTACTTC

j_call: TRBJ1-4
clone_size: .
d_call: .
v_call: TRBV19
cdr3_aa: CASKEGPSFGEKLFF
cdr3_nt: TGTGCCAGTAAAGAAGGACCTAGTTTCGGTGAAAAACTGTTTTTT

j_call: TRBJ1-1
clone_size: .
d_call: .
v_call: TRBV29-1
cdr3_aa: CSVRSRQTNTEAFF
cdr3_nt: TGCAGCGTCCGAAGCAGGCAAACGAACACTGAAGCTTTCTTT

j_call: TRBJ2-2
clone_size: .
d_call: .
v_call: TRBV30
cdr3_aa: CAWRDGQNTGELFF
cdr3_nt: TGTGCCTGGAGGGACGGACAAAACACCGGGGAGCTGTTTTTT

j_call: TRBJ2-5
clone_size: .
d_call: TRBD2
v_call: TRBV7-7
cdr3_aa: CASSTGTSGSTETQYF
cdr3_nt: TGTGCCAGCAGCACGGGGACTAGCGGGAGTACTGAGACCCAGTACTTC

j_call: TRBJ2-3
clone_size: .
d_call: .
v_call: TRBV7-2
cdr3_aa: CASSSWTSTDTQYF
cdr3_nt: TGTGCCAGCAGCTCGTGGACTAGCACAGATACGCAGTATTTT

j_call: TRBJ2-1
clone_size: .
d_call: TRBD2
v_call: TRBV5-1
cdr3_aa: CASSWTSRYYNEQFF
cdr3_nt: TGCGCCAGCAGCTGGACTAGCAGATACTACAATGAGCAGTTCTTC

j_call: TRBJ1-1
clone_size: .
d_call: .
v_call: TRBV7-9
cdr3_aa: CASSLSQGTEAFF
cdr3_nt: TGTGCCAGCAGCTTATCCCAGGGAACTGAAGCTTTCTTT

j_call: TRBJ2-3
clone_size: once
d_call: .
v_call: TRBV5-5
cdr3_aa: CASSFTASTDTQYF
cdr3_nt: TGTGCCAGCAGTTTTACAGCTAGCACAGATACGCAGTATTTT

j_call: TRBJ1-3
clone_size: .
d_call: .
v_call: TRBV6-5
cdr3_aa: CASSSLGAGYGNTIYF
cdr3_nt: TGTGCCAGCAGTTCCCTTGGGGCGGGGTACGGAAACACCATATATTTT

j_call: TRBJ2-7
clone_size: .
d_call: .
v_call: TRBV4-2
cdr3_aa: CASSQEGSGNYYEQYF
cdr3_nt: TGTGCCAGCAGCCAAGAGGGTTCGGGAAACTACTACGAGCAGTACTTC